The sequence of this T cell receptor (beta chain) was determined in a study of shared clonotypes between healthy human individuals. Both subsets, CD45RA+ naive and CD45RA-negative memory, were split from the CD4+ cells. V was cut by 5 bases and J by 5 bases, with 18 bases left in between. CDR1 is MNHEY, CDR2 SMNVEV, per germline (reference sequence). This CDR3 is 16 amino acids long. Replicate PCRs for sorted subsets used approximately 190 ng DNA; this equaled 25,000 to 35,000 T cell genomes. The data were produced by immunoSEQ multiplex PCR, yet TCRdb's version contains in-frame clones alone and is incomplete. The data contain approximately 2.1 million clones, more than 85% of them singletons.

The gene calls are TRBV27 and TRBJ1-4; D not certain. The sample taken for sequencing was naive CD4+ T cells from PBMCs. Subset meaning: CD45RA+ positively selected. The clonotype was recovered from a man aged 18 to 30 in good health. Some clones in this sample may be carry-over from other donors' samples. The CDR3 is CASSPRHVFENEKLFF. CDR3 sequence (DNA): TGTGCCAGCAGTCCAAGACATGTGTTTGAGAATGAAAAACTGTTTTTT.